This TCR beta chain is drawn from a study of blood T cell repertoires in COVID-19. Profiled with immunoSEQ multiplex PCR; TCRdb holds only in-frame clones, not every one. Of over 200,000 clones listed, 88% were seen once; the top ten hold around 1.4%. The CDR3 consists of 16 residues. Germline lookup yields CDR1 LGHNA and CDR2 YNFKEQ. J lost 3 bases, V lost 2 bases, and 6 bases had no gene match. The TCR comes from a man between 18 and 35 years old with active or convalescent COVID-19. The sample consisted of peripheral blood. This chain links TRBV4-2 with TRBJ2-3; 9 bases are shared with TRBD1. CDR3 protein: CASSQTTGGGTDTQYF. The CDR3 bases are TGTGCCAGCAGCCAAACCACAGGGGGCGGGACAGATACGCAGTATTTT.